These T cell receptor beta chains were read from a single sample in a study of blood T cell repertoires in COVID-19. Profiling relied on immunoSEQ multiplex PCR, and the TCRdb table lists in-frame clones only, not all of them. The sample contains 95,000 to 150,000 clones, 82% of which appear only once. The sequencing sample was made of peripheral blood. These receptors all come from a woman in her seventies with acute or convalescent COVID-19. Both conserved end residues are part of each CDR3. A D gene is named only where the DNA matches it firmly. Clone size appears in some rows only: once, few, many, or a class for an expanded clone.

CDR3aa,CDR3nt,d_gene,abundance,v_gene,j_gene
CSVGTARANEQFF,TGCAGCGTCGGGACAGCTCGGGCCAATGAGCAGTTCTTC,TRBD1,.,TRBV29-1,TRBJ2-1
CASSPNSGTTYEQYF,TGTGCCAGCAGCCCTAACTCCGGGACTACCTACGAGCAGTACTTC,TRBD2,.,TRBV7-3,TRBJ2-7
CASSLSERYGYTF,TGTGCCAGCAGTTTATCGGAGCGCTATGGCTACACCTTC,.,.,TRBV27,TRBJ1-2
CASSKGLAGGPYQETQYF,TGTGCCAGCAGCAAAGGACTAGCGGGGGGTCCGTACCAAGAGACCCAGTACTTC,TRBD2,.,TRBV5-4,TRBJ2-5
CASIPGQGRPGANVLTF,TGTGCCAGCATCCCGGGACAGGGAAGGCCTGGGGCCAACGTCCTGACTTTC,TRBD1,few,TRBV5-4,TRBJ2-6
CASSIRDRARATAYNEQFF,TGTGCCAGTAGTATAAGGGACAGGGCGAGGGCTACCGCCTACAATGAGCAGTTCTTC,TRBD1,.,TRBV19,TRBJ2-1
CASSEVWGRTEAFF,TGTGCCAGTTCCGAGGTGTGGGGGCGTACTGAAGCTTTCTTT,.,.,TRBV19,TRBJ1-1
CASSQERTAVF,TGCGCCAGCAGCCAAGAGCGGACAGCCGTGTTT,.,once,TRBV4-1,TRBJ1-2
CASSQATGNYNSPLHF,TGTGCCAGCAGCCAAGCGACAGGGAACTATAATTCACCCCTCCACTTT,TRBD1,.,TRBV7-2,TRBJ1-6
CASSLAAGGAGELFF,TGTGCCAGCAGCTTAGCCGCAGGGGGAGCCGGGGAGCTGTTTTTT,TRBD1,once,TRBV7-9,TRBJ2-2
CASSVQGNTEAFF,TGTGCCAGCAGCGTTCAGGGGAACACTGAAGCTTTCTTT,.,few,TRBV6-2/TRBV6-3,TRBJ1-1
CASSLVWGGSSYNEQFF,TGTGCCAGCAGCTTAGTATGGGGGGGTAGCTCCTACAATGAGCAGTTCTTC,TRBD2,.,TRBV11-2,TRBJ2-1
CASSAGVNYGYTF,TGTGCCAGCAGTGCGGGGGTCAACTATGGCTACACCTTC,.,.,TRBV2,TRBJ1-2
CASSSRDRAYNSPLHF,TGTGCCAGCAGCTCCCGGGACAGGGCCTATAATTCACCCCTCCACTTT,TRBD1,.,TRBV11-2,TRBJ1-6
CSVVSSTGTFF,TGCAGCGTTGTATCTTCGACAGGGACTTTCTTT,TRBD1,.,TRBV29-1,TRBJ1-1